This record covers a single TCR beta chain. Its cognate antigen is unknown. These data come from a study of cytomegalovirus exposure and HLA in healthy donors. General observations from the study: An observed cluster of highly shared sequence variants was recorded as a likely sequencing artifact.

The CDR3 runs to 15 residues. V trimming: 5 bases; J trimming: 3 bases; junction bases outside the gene matches: 9. Germline V CDR1 and CDR2: SEHNR, FQNEAQ (reference sequence). Use of 60 Vbeta and 13 Jbeta primers characterized the PCR. Some clones are missing from TCRdb's copy, which holds only in-frame ones; the method was immunoSEQ multiplex PCR. The sample has some 200,000 clones; about 86% are singletons. V is TRBV7-9 and J is TRBJ1-1; 7 positions agree with TRBD1. The TCR originated in a woman in her twenties or thirties in good health and CMV-seronegative. Sequencing was carried out using PBMCs. The CDR3 here is CASSTRQGGHTEAFF. The CDR3 coding sequence is TGTGCCAGCAGCACCAGACAGGGCGGACACACTGAAGCTTTCTTT.